What follows are 10 T cell receptor beta chains derived from one specimen sequenced in a study of T cell responses to AZD1222 COVID-19 vaccine. Profiled with immunoSEQ multiplex PCR; TCRdb holds only in-frame clones, not every one. Counted here are 100,000 to 150,000 clones, about 85% occurring once; the ten biggest clones make up approximately 5.9%. Sequencing used peripheral blood, obtained on day 0 of AZD1222 vaccination. Source of these receptors: an adult in good health.

The J gene is TRBJ1-3, the V gene TRBV7-6; TRBD1 agrees at 7 bases. Per the germline V gene, CDR1 is SGHVS and CDR2 is FNYEAQ. V lost 5 bases, J lost 4 bases, and 5 bases stayed unmatched. The CDR3 consists of 14 residues. DNA of the CDR3: TGTGCCAGCAGCAGTCGGGACAGCGGAAACACCATATATTTT. It translates to CASSSRDSGNTIYF. Looking up the rest from reference TRBV7-6 and TRBJ1-3 gives the full variable domain: GAGVSQSPRYKVTKRGQDVALRCDPISGHVSLYWYRQALGQGPEFLTYFNYEAQQDKSGLPNDRFSAERPEGSISTLTIQRTEQRDSAMYRCASSSRDSGNTIYFGEGSWLTVV.

The J gene is TRBJ1-1, the V gene TRBV6-5; D may be TRBD1 (6 bases). The V and J ends lost 11 bases and 4 bases respectively, with 17 bases between them. Germline V CDR1 and CDR2: MNHEY, SVGAGI. This CDR3 has 13 amino acids. CDR3 residues: CASKRPGATEAFF. The CDR3 nucleotides read TGTGCCTCAAAACGACCAGGGGCCACTGAAGCTTTCTTT.

The rearrangement joins TRBV7-2 to TRBJ1-1, with 7 bases aligning to TRBD1. There are 14 residues in the CDR3. The ends lost 5 bases at V and 5 bases at J; junction bases unmatched: 8. The germline gives CDR1 SGHTA, CDR2 FQGNSA. CDR3: CASSPEAGGTEAFF. In DNA, the CDR3 is TGTGCCAGCAGCCCAGAGGCAGGGGGGACTGAAGCTTTCTTT.

This sequence joins TRBV28 and TRBJ1-2; TRBD1 might be the D (5 bases). CDR1 and CDR2 (germline): MDHEN, SYDVKM. V was pared by 5 bases and J by 3 bases, with 13 bases between. The CDR3 contains 14 residues. The CDR3: CASSVGLLHYGYTF. CDR3 in DNA: TGTGCCAGCAGTGTGGGGCTTCTCCACTATGGCTACACCTTC.

This clone was counted between two and nine times. V usage is TRBV9 and J usage is TRBJ2-2; D perhaps matches TRBD2 (6 bases). CDR3 size: 16 residues. V gave up 5 bases and J gave up 4 bases, with 18 bases separating them. From germline, CDR1 is SGDLS and CDR2 YYNGEE. The CDR3 reads CASSFGLGEVTGELFF. The CDR3 nucleotides are TGTGCCAGCAGTTTTGGACTCGGGGAGGTCACCGGGGAGCTGTTTTTT.

V usage is TRBV2 and J usage is TRBJ2-1; D not resolved. Germline-derived CDR1 and CDR2 are SNHLY and FYNNEI. The CDR3 consists of 10 residues. V was clipped by 4 bases and J by 6 bases, with 1 base between them. CDR3 nucleotides: TGTGCCAGCAGTGCCAATGAGCAGTTCTTC. Residues: CASSANEQFF.

The chain uses TRBV9 and TRBJ1-4; D unclear. The CDR3 has 16 amino acids. Trimming cost V 0 bases and J 10 bases, with 19 bases left between them. The germline gives CDR1 SGDLS, CDR2 YYNGEE. The CDR3 DNA reads TGTGCCAGCAGCGTAGGGTTTGCGACAACCGCGGGAAAACTGTTTTTT. Amino acid sequence: CASSVGFATTAGKLFF.

This clone has only a few counts. The chain employs TRBV6-5 and TRBJ1-1, with TRBD1 identical over 12 bases. The CDR3 has 14 amino acids. Germline V CDR1 and CDR2: MNHEY, SVGAGI. Unmatched junction bases numbered 1, after V lost 6 bases and J lost 2 bases. CDR3 residues: CASRGQGANTEAFF. The DNA for the CDR3 is TGTGCCAGCAGGGGACAGGGGGCAAACACTGAAGCTTTCTTT.

This clone turned up a few times. The CDR3 nucleotides are TGTGCCAGCAGCTTAGCCCTGGCGCGAAATTCACCCCTCCACTTT. Translated, it gives CASSLALARNSPLHF. The chain links TRBV13 to TRBJ1-6; D gene ambiguous. The germline gives CDR1 PRHDT, CDR2 FYEKMQ (reference sequence). Trimming removed 1 base at V and 7 bases at J, with 11 bases between. The CDR3 runs to 15 residues.

This rearrangement joins TRBV19 to TRBJ1-5, with unresolved D. The CDR3 consists of 15 residues. Germline assignment: CDR1 LNHDA and CDR2 SQIVND (reference sequence). Between the trimmed V and J ends, which lost 5 bases and 4 bases, there was a span of 15 bases. For the CDR3, the DNA is TGTGCCAGTAGTGCCCGAGCCGGGTTAAATCAGCCCCAGCATTTT. Its translation: CASSARAGLNQPQHF.